The sequence of this T cell receptor (beta chain) was determined in a study of blood T cell repertoires in COVID-19. Study-level background: Researchers got acute and convalescent COVID-19 samples from the United States, Italy and Spain.

The data were produced by immunoSEQ multiplex PCR, yet TCRdb's version contains in-frame clones alone and is incomplete. The sample comprises 280,000 or so clones, 88% of which are singletons, and approximately 6.6% rests with the top ten. Sequences were obtained from peripheral blood. This TCR derives from a woman under 40 who had recovered from COVID-19.

CDR3 sequence (DNA): TGTGCCAGCTCGCGGGAGGTCCAAGAGACCCAGTACTTC. Its translation is CASSREVQETQYF. The V and J genes are TRBV18 and TRBJ2-5, with TRBD2 matching 8 bases. CDR1 and CDR2 from the germline V gene are KGHSH and LQKENI. The CDR3 sequence is 13 residues long. V lost 6 bases, J lost 1 base, and 1 base stayed unmatched.